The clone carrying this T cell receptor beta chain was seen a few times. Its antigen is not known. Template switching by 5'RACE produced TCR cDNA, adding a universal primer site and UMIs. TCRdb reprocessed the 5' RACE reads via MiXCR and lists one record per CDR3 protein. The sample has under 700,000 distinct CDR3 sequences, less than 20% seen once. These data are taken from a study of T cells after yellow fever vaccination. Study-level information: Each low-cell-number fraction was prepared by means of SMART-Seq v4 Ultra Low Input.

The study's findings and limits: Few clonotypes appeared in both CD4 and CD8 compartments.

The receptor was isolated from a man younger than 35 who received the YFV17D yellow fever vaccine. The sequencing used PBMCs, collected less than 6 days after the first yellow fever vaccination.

CDR3 nucleotide sequence: TGCGCCAGCAGCTTGGCCCCGGGGGCTGCATACAATGAGCAGTTCTTC. Amino acid sequence: CASSLAPGAAYNEQFF. The V and J genes are TRBV5-1 and TRBJ2-1; either TRBD1 or TRBD2 may fit D (6 bases each). The CDR3 runs 16 residues. CDR1 is SGHRS, CDR2 YFSETQ, per germline. The V end was cut by 0 bases, the J end by 4 bases, with 14 bases between.